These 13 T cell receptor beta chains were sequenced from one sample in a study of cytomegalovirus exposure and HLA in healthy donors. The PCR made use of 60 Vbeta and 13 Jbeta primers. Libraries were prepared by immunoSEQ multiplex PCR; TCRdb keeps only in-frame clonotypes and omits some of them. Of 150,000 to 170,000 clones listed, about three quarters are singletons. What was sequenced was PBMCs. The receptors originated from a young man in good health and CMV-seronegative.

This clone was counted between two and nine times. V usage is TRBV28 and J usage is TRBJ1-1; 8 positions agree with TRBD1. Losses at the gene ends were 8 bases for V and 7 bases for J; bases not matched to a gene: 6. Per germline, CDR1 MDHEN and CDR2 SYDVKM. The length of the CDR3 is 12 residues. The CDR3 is CASCITGGEAFF. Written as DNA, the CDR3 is TGTGCCAGCTGCATAACAGGGGGTGAAGCTTTCTTT.

The CDR3 DNA sequence: TGTGCCAGCAGGAGCGGACTAGCGGGGGCCTACGAGCAGTACTTC. Its protein product is CASRSGLAGAYEQYF. The rearrangement joins TRBV5-8 to TRBJ2-7, with 13 bases lining up with TRBD2. Trimming at V came to 5 bases and at J to 2 bases, leaving 4 bases not matched to a gene. Germline-derived CDR1 and CDR2 are SGHTS and YDEGEE. The CDR3 sequence is 15 residues long.

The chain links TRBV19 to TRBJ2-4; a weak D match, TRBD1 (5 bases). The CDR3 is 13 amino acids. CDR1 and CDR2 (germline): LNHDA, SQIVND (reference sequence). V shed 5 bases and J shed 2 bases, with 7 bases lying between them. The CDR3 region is CASSPGSKNIQYF. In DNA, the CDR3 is TGTGCCAGTAGTCCAGGGTCCAAAAACATTCAGTACTTC.

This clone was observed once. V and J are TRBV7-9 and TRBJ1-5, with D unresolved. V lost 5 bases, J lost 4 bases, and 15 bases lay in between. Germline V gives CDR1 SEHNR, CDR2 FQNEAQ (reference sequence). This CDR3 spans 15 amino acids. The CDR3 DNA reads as TGTGCCAGCAGCGCGACCGGTCCGGGAAATCAGCCCCAGCATTTT. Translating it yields CASSATGPGNQPQHF.

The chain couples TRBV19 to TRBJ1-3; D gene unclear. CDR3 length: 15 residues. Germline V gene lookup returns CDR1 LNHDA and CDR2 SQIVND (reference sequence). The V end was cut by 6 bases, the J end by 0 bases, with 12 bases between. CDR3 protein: CASRPGTSSGNTIYF. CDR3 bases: TGTGCCAGTAGGCCAGGTACTTCCTCTGGAAACACCATATATTTT.

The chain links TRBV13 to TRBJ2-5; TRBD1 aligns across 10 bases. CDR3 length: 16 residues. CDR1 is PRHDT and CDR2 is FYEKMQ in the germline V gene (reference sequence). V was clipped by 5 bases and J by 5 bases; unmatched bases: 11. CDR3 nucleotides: TGTGCCAGCAGCGCTACCAGGGACAGGGGTCGGGAGACCCAGTACTTC. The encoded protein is CASSATRDRGRETQYF.

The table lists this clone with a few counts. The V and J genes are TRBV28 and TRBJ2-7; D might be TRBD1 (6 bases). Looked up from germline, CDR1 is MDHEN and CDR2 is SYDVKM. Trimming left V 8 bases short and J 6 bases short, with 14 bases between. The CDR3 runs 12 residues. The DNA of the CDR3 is TGTGCCAGCCGGGACATGGCCCGCGAGCAGTACTTC. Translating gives CASRDMAREQYF.

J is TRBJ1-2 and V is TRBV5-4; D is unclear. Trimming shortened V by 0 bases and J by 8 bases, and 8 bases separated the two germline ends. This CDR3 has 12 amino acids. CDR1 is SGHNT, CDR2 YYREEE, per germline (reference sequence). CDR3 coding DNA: TGTGCCAGCAGCTTGGGGGCACGAGGCTACACCTTC. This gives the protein CASSLGARGYTF.

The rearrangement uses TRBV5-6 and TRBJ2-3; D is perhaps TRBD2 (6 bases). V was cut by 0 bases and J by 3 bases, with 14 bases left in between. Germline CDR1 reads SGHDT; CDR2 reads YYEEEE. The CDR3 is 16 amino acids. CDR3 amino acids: CASSLVPGGGTDTQYF. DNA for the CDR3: TGTGCCAGCAGCTTGGTCCCGGGTGGGGGGACAGATACGCAGTATTTT.

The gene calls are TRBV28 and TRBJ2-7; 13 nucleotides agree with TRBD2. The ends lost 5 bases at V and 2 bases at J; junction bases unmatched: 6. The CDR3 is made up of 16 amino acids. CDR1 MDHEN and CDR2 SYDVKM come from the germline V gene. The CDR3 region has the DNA TGTGCCAGCAGTCCAGGTGGGACTAGCGGGACCTACGAGCAGTACTTC. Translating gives CASSPGGTSGTYEQYF.

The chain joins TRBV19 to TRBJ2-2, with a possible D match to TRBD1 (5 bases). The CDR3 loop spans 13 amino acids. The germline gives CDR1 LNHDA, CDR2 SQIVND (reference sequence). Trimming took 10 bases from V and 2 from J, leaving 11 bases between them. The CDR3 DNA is TGTGCCACCATGGACACTAACACCGGGGAGCTGTTTTTT. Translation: CATMDTNTGELFF.

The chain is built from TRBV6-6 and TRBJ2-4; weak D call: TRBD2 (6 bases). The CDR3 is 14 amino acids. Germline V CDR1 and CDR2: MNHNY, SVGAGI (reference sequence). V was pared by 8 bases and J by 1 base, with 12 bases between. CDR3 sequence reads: CASSLGGAKNIQYF. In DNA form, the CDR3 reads TGTGCCAGCTCGCTTGGGGGGGCCAAAAACATTCAGTACTTC.

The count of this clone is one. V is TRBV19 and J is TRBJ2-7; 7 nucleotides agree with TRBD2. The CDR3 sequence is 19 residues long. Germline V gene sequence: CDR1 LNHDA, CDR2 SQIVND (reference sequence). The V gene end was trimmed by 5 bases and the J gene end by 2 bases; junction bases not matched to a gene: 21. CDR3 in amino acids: CASSAKPVGLAVPTYEQYF. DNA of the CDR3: TGTGCCAGTAGTGCAAAGCCCGTGGGCCTAGCGGTCCCAACCTACGAGCAGTACTTC. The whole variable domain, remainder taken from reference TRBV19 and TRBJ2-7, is DGGITQSPKYLFRKEGQNVTLSCEQNLNHDAMYWYRQDPGQGLRLIYYSQIVNDFQKGDIAEGYSVSREKKESFPLTVTSAQKNPTAFYLCASSAKPVGLAVPTYEQYFGPGTRLTVT.